This entry describes one TCR beta chain. Memory CD4+ cells were the fraction left after CD45RA+ naive selection. Generated by immunoSEQ multiplex PCR, the TCRdb table keeps only in-frame clones and is missing some. The table lists roughly 1.5 million clones, around 98% of them singletons. This specimen belongs to a study of shared clonotypes between healthy human individuals. The V gene's germline CDR1 is MDHEN and CDR2 SYDVKM. CDR3 length equals 19 residues. V shed 2 bases, J shed 0 bases, and the junction held 12 bases outside the gene matches. Sequencing was performed on naive CD4+ T cells sorted from blood. The subset is: CD45RA+ positively selected. This chain links TRBV28 with TRBJ1-5, with 8 bases matching TRBD1. The receptor's source is a man aged 30-40 years in good health. The chain's CDR3 is CASSLKLVDRGNSNQPQHF. The CDR3 DNA reads TGTGCCAGCAGTTTAAAGCTTGTCGACAGGGGAAATAGCAATCAGCCCCAGCATTTT. The variable domain in full, completed from reference TRBV28 and TRBJ1-5, reads DVKVTQSSRYLVKRTGEKVFLECVQDMDHENMFWYRQDPGLGLRLIYFSYDVKMKEKGDIPEGYSVSREKKERFSLILESASTNQTSMYLCASSLKLVDRGNSNQPQHFGDGTRLSIL.